These T cell receptor beta chains were read from a single sample in a study of blood T cell repertoires in COVID-19. The table came from immunoSEQ multiplex PCR; TCRdb's copy has only in-frame clones and leaves some out. The data show about 190,000 clones, around 80% seen once. The sequencing sample was made of peripheral blood. Receptor source: a woman of 80 years or more with active or convalescent COVID-19. Both conserved end residues are part of each CDR3. D genes are given only for firm matches. The listing skips clone size in some rows; elsewhere it reads once, few, many or a size class.

d_call	clone_size	v_call	j_call	cdr3_nt	cdr3_aa
-	-	TRBV28	TRBJ1-3	TGTGCCAGCAGTTTACCGCAGATCTCTGGAAACACCATATATTTT	CASSLPQISGNTIYF
-	-	TRBV2	TRBJ2-5	TGTGCCAGCAGTTACTCTGGGACCCAGTACTTC	CASSYSGTQYF
-	-	TRBV12-2	TRBJ1-2	TGTGCAAGTCGCTTACCGTATACGACAGTGGAAGACTATGGCTACACCTTC	CASRLPYTTVEDYGYTF
TRBD1	-	TRBV14	TRBJ1-2	TGTGCCAGCAGCCGTGGAAGGACAGGGGGCAACTATGGCTACACCTTC	CASSRGRTGGNYGYTF
-	-	TRBV7-9	TRBJ1-2	TGTGCCAGCAGCTTGGGGGGGAGGCAAGGCTACACCTTC	CASSLGGRQGYTF
-	many	TRBV10-3	TRBJ2-7	TGTGCCATCAGTACACAGGGAAAAGACAGCGAGCAGTACTTC	CAISTQGKDSEQYF
-	-	TRBV19	TRBJ1-1	TGTGCCAGTAGTTCGGGGGTGAACACTGAAGCTTTCTTT	CASSSGVNTEAFF
-	-	TRBV3-1/TRBV3-2	TRBJ2-1	TGTGCCAGCAGCCGTACTCAGGGTGCGATCTCCTACAATGAGCAGTTCTTC	CASSRTQGAISYNEQFF
-	-	TRBV14	TRBJ1-2	TGTGCCAGCAGCCAAGATTTCAGGGGTCGAGGGAATGGCTACACCTTC	CASSQDFRGRGNGYTF
-	-	TRBV4-2	TRBJ2-7	TGTGCCAGCAGCCACTACGCGGGCGGAACCTACGAGCAGTACTTC	CASSHYAGGTYEQYF
TRBD1	-	TRBV10-3	TRBJ1-2	TGTGCCATCAGTGCACAGGGGGCCGGGGGCTACACCTTC	CAISAQGAGGYTF
-	-	TRBV24-1	TRBJ2-2	TGTGCCACCAGGGGGGGGGCCTACACCGGGGAGCTGTTTTTT	CATRGGAYTGELFF
TRBD1	-	TRBV30	TRBJ1-2	TGTGCCTGGAGCGGGTTAGGGGGCTTTGATGGCTACACCTTC	CAWSGLGGFDGYTF
-	-	TRBV4-2	TRBJ2-1	TGTGCCAGCAGCCAAGAAGGCTCCTGGGGCTCCTCCTACAATGAGCAGTTCTTC	CASSQEGSWGSSYNEQFF
-	-	TRBV7-7	TRBJ1-1	TGTGCCAGCAGCTTTACGCGGGGGGGGACTGAAGCTTTCTTT	CASSFTRGGTEAFF
-	-	TRBV7-2	TRBJ1-2	TGTGCCAGCAGCTTATTCGCGAATAGCGTCCACACCTTC	CASSLFANSVHTF
-	-	TRBV5-1	TRBJ2-5	TGCGCCAGCAGCTCCAATGCAGGGTCGGAGACCCAGTACTTC	CASSSNAGSETQYF
-	few	TRBV7-9	TRBJ1-2	TGTGCCAGCAGCCAGCGGGACATACATGGCTACACCTTC	CASSQRDIHGYTF
-	-	TRBV14	TRBJ2-6	TGTGCCAGCAGCCAAGTGAACACCCTCTCTGGGGCCAACGTCCTGACTTTC	CASSQVNTLSGANVLTF
-	-	TRBV5-4	TRBJ2-2	TGTGCCAGCAGCTTCAAGTCGGACACCGGGGAGCTGTTTTTT	CASSFKSDTGELFF
-	-	TRBV4-3	TRBJ1-2	TGCGCCAGCAGCCGAGAAAGAGGAACGAAAGCGGGCTACACCTTC	CASSRERGTKAGYTF
-	-	TRBV28	TRBJ1-5	TGTGCCAGCACCTCGACAGGTTATAGCAATCAGCCCCAGCATTTT	CASTSTGYSNQPQHF
TRBD2	-	TRBV28	TRBJ2-3	TGTGCCAGCGTATATAGCGGGGGGGCCGGAACAGATACGCAGTATTTT	CASVYSGGAGTDTQYF
TRBD2	-	TRBV5-1	TRBJ2-5	TGCGCCAGCAGCCGAATACTAGCGGGGGCCACCCTTCAAGAGACCCAGTACTTC	CASSRILAGATLQETQYF
TRBD1	-	TRBV24-1	TRBJ2-2	TGTGCCACACAGGGGCGCCTGAACACCGGGGAGCTGTTTTTT	CATQGRLNTGELFF
-	-	TRBV5-1	TRBJ2-3	TGCGCCAGCAGCTCGCAGGGGGGCGATACGCAGTATTTT	CASSSQGGDTQYF
TRBD2	-	TRBV5-1	TRBJ2-2	TGCGCCAGCAGCTATCTAGCGGGGGACACCGGGGAGCTGTTTTTT	CASSYLAGDTGELFF
TRBD2	-	TRBV5-4	TRBJ2-5	TGTGCCAGCAGCTTGAAGGCGGGGGGGCCCCAAGAGACCCAGTACTTC	CASSLKAGGPQETQYF
TRBD1	-	TRBV19	TRBJ2-7	TGTGCCAGTAGTATTAGCCGGGACAGCTCCTACGAGCAGTACTTC	CASSISRDSSYEQYF
TRBD2	-	TRBV4-3	TRBJ2-7	TGCGCCAGCAGCCAAGGGGCTAGCGGGTACGAGCAGTACTTC	CASSQGASGYEQYF
-	-	TRBV28	TRBJ2-7	TGTGCCAGCAGGACCGACAGAATCTCCTACGAGCAGTACTTC	CASRTDRISYEQYF
TRBD1	-	TRBV3-1/TRBV3-2	TRBJ1-2	TGTGCCAGCAGCCAGGGACAGGTTTATGGCTACACCTTC	CASSQGQVYGYTF
-	-	TRBV19	TRBJ1-5	TGTGCCAGTAGTATTTCCCCCCGAGCGGGCAATCAGCCCCAGCATTTT	CASSISPRAGNQPQHF
-	-	TRBV18	TRBJ1-4	TGTGCCAGCTCACCGCCCAGTAATAATGAAAAACTGTTTTTT	CASSPPSNNEKLFF
-	few	TRBV28	TRBJ2-2	TGTGCCAGCAGTTCCGCAGGTACTGCGAACACCGGGGAGCTGTTTTTT	CASSSAGTANTGELFF
-	few	TRBV21-1	TRBJ1-3	TGTGCCAGCACTCATACCGAAGGAGGGGGCAGAGGTGGAAACACCATATATTTT	CASTHTEGGGRGGNTIYF
-	-	TRBV28	TRBJ2-1	TGTGCCAGCAGCGTGCGCCGGGAGTTAAATGAGCAGTTCTTC	CASSVRRELNEQFF
TRBD1	-	TRBV30	TRBJ1-3	TGTGCCTGGAGCGGTATCTGGGAACGGACAGGGCTTTACTCTGGAAACACCATATATTTT	CAWSGIWERTGLYSGNTIYF
TRBD1	-	TRBV6-5	TRBJ2-5	TGTGCCAGCAGCTACCCCGGGACAGGGGCTAGTAAGACCCAGTACTTC	CASSYPGTGASKTQYF
TRBD1	-	TRBV27	TRBJ1-6	TGTGCCAGCAGTTGGACAGGGGGCGGATATAATTCACCCCTCCACTTT	CASSWTGGGYNSPLHF
-	-	TRBV12-3/TRBV12-4	TRBJ1-6	TGTGCCAGCACGACAGCAGTGGGTTCACCCCTCCACTTT	CASTTAVGSPLHF
TRBD2	few	TRBV19	TRBJ2-7	TGTGCCAGTAGTATCGCCCTCGGGACTAGCGGAACCTACGAGCAGTACTTC	CASSIALGTSGTYEQYF
TRBD1	-	TRBV2	TRBJ2-4	TGTGCCAGCGGGACAGGTATTTTGAGGGCGTCCAAAAACATTCAGTACTTC	CASGTGILRASKNIQYF
-	-	TRBV24-1	TRBJ2-7	TGTGCCACCAGTGATTTGCAACTTCCTGGAAACAGGAGCTACGAGCAGTACTTC	CATSDLQLPGNRSYEQYF
-	-	TRBV7-2	TRBJ2-3	TGTGCCAGCAGCTTAGGCAACAGGGCCACAGATACGCAGTATTTT	CASSLGNRATDTQYF
TRBD1	-	TRBV28	TRBJ1-6	TGTGCCAGCAGCCTACTAGGGACAGGGCAAAATTCACCCCTCCACTTT	CASSLLGTGQNSPLHF
-	-	TRBV6-5	TRBJ1-1	TGTGCCAGCAGTCAACACGGGGAACGGACTGAAGCTTTCTTT	CASSQHGERTEAFF
TRBD1	-	TRBV5-1	TRBJ1-5	TGCGCCAGCAGCTCGGGGACAGGGAATCAGCCCCAGCATTTT	CASSSGTGNQPQHF
-	-	TRBV28	TRBJ2-7	TGTGCCAGCACCTTACGGTCCGAGCAGTACTTC	CASTLRSEQYF
-	-	TRBV12-3/TRBV12-4	TRBJ2-1	TGTGCCAGCGGGGACACCGTCTTCAATGAGCAGTTCTTC	CASGDTVFNEQFF
-	-	TRBV28	TRBJ1-3	TGTGCCAGCAGTTTGATCGCGGAGGGTTCTGGAAACACCATATATTTT	CASSLIAEGSGNTIYF
-	few	TRBV20-1	TRBJ1-2	TGCAGTGCTAGAGATAGCTATGGCTACACCTTC	CSARDSYGYTF
-	few	TRBV2	TRBJ2-3	TGTGCCAGCAGTGAACGCCAGGCCTCAGATACGCAGTATTTT	CASSERQASDTQYF
-	-	TRBV3-1/TRBV3-2	TRBJ1-6	TGTGCCAGCAGGGGGGGCTCCTATAATTCACCCCTCCACTTT	CASRGGSYNSPLHF
-	-	TRBV28	TRBJ1-4	TGTGCCAGCCGGGGGGGGCCTGGTGAAAAACTGTTTTTT	CASRGGPGEKLFF
-	-	TRBV12-3/TRBV12-4	TRBJ1-1	TGTGCCAGCAGTTACGAAACCAGGGGTGAAGCTTTCTTT	CASSYETRGEAFF